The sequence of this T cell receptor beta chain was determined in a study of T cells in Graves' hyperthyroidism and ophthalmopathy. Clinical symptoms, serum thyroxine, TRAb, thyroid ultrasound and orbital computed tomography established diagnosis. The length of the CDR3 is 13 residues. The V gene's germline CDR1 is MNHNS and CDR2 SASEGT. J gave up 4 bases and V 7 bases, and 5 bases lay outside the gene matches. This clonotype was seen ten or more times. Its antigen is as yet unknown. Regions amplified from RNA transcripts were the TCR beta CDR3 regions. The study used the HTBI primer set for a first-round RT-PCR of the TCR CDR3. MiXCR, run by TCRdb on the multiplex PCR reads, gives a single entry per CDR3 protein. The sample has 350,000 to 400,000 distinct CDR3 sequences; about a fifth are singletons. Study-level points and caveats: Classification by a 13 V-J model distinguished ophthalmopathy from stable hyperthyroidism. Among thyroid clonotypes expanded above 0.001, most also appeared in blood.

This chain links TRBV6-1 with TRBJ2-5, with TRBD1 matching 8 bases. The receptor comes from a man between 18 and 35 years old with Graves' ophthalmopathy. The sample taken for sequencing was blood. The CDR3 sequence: CASMDRVAETQYF. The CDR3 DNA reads TGTGCCAGCATGGACAGGGTGGCAGAGACCCAGTACTTC.